The 2 T cell receptor beta chains in this list originate from one sample, sequenced in a study of blood T cell repertoires in COVID-19. Generated by immunoSEQ multiplex PCR, the TCRdb table keeps only in-frame clones and is missing some. Here the sample spans about 140,000 clones, about 89% being singletons. Specimen: PBMCs or T cells enriched from blood (not recorded which). The source is a man between 60 and 70 years old who had recovered from COVID-19.

The J gene is TRBJ2-1, the V gene TRBV5-1, with D perhaps TRBD2 (7 bases). The CDR3 totals 15 residues. V gave up 1 base and J gave up 6 bases, with 14 bases separating them. CDR1 is SGHRS, CDR2 YFSETQ, per germline. CDR3 in amino acids: CASSLRGGLPNEQFF. CDR3 bases: TGCGCCAGCAGCTTGAGGGGGGGACTACCCAATGAGCAGTTCTTC.

This clone has just one count. The V gene is TRBV30, the J gene TRBJ2-7, with D possibly TRBD1 on 5 matching bases. Deletions cut 0 bases from V and 1 base from J, with 13 bases between. CDR1 and CDR2 from the germline V gene are GTSNPN and SVGIG (reference sequence). The CDR3 extends over 15 amino acids. CDR3 DNA sequence: TGTGCCTGGAGTGTTGGGGCCCCGCCGTCCTACGAGCAGTACTTC. Protein sequence: CAWSVGAPPSYEQYF.